Below, 8 T cell receptor beta chains from the same sample are listed, as sequenced in a study of blood T cell repertoires in COVID-19. Sequenced by immunoSEQ multiplex PCR; TCRdb stores in-frame clones only, minus some. The sample has hundreds of thousands of clones; around 90% are singletons. Sequenced input: peripheral blood. Every receptor here comes from a man aged 55 to 69 who had recovered from COVID-19.

V gene TRBV4-2 combines with J gene TRBJ2-7; a weak D match, TRBD2 (7 bases). In germline, CDR1 is LGHNA, CDR2 YNFKEQ. Trimming pared 1 base from V and 4 bases from J, leaving 17 bases between. CDR3 length equals 16 residues. CDR3 nucleotide sequence: TGTGCCAGCAGCCAAGGACAGAGAGGGGGGGGGTACGAGCAGTACTTC. Amino acids: CASSQGQRGGGYEQYF.

This chain links TRBV25-1 with TRBJ2-2; D uncertain. Germline-derived CDR1 and CDR2 are MGHDK and SYGVNS. V was shortened by 1 base and J by 4 bases, with 10 bases between the two germline ends. CDR3 length equals 15 residues. In DNA, the CDR3 is TGTGCCAGCAGTGAATTGGCCTCAACCACCGGGGAGCTGTTTTTT. As protein: CASSELASTTGELFF.

The V call is TRBV11-3, the J call TRBJ1-5; maybe TRBD1 (6 bases). The CDR3 totals 16 residues. V lost 1 base to trimming and J lost 1 base, with 11 bases between them. CDR1 and CDR2 from the germline V gene are SGHNT and YENEEA. CDR3 in DNA: TGTGCCAGCAGCTTAGGGACAGAATCGAGCAATCAGCCCCAGCATTTT. Protein sequence: CASSLGTESSNQPQHF.

The J gene is TRBJ1-1, the V gene TRBV10-3, with TRBD1 as a possible D gene (5 bases). The V end lost 6 bases, the J end lost 2 bases, and 13 bases lay between the germline ends. There are 14 residues in the CDR3. Looked up from germline, CDR1 is ENHRY and CDR2 is SYGVKD. The CDR3 bases are TGTGCCATCAGGGCGGACACCTCCAACACTGAAGCTTTCTTT. Protein sequence: CAIRADTSNTEAFF.

V gene TRBV12-5 combines with J gene TRBJ2-1; 8 bases agree with TRBD1. In germline, CDR1 is LGHNT, CDR2 FRNRAP. The CDR3 loop spans 13 amino acids. V shed 1 base, J shed 12 bases, and the junction held 5 bases outside the gene matches. The CDR3 region is CASGLEARGPQFF. In DNA, the CDR3 is TGTGCTAGTGGTTTGGAAGCCAGGGGGCCGCAGTTCTTC.

This chain links TRBV9 with TRBJ2-3; weak D call: TRBD1 (6 bases). The CDR3 has 15 amino acids. With 3 bases removed from V and 4 bases from J, the gap between germline ends came to 15 bases. Germline loops: CDR1 SGDLS, CDR2 YYNGEE. The CDR3 here is CASSAGTPAADTQYF. Written as DNA, the CDR3 is TGTGCCAGCAGCGCAGGGACACCCGCCGCAGATACGCAGTATTTT.

The CDR3, as DNA: TGTGCCAGCAGCCAGTCAGACAGGGACACTGAAGCTTTCTTT. The encoded protein is CASSQSDRDTEAFF. The genes are TRBV3-1 (or the pseudogene TRBV3-2) and TRBJ1-1; 7 positions agree with TRBD1. Germline CDR1 and CDR2: LGHDT and YNNKEL (reference sequence). The V segment lost 3 bases and the J segment 3 bases; nucleotides outside the gene matches: 4. CDR3 size: 14 residues.

This sequence joins TRBV6-5 and TRBJ1-2; possibly TRBD1 for D (6 bases). Germline lookup yields CDR1 MNHEY and CDR2 SVGAGI. This CDR3 region has 12 residues. V was clipped by 11 bases and J by 6 bases, with 16 bases between them. CDR3: CAAGEGLDGYTF. CDR3 nucleotides: TGTGCCGCAGGGGAAGGGTTGGATGGCTACACCTTC.